This T cell receptor beta chain came from a study of blood T cell repertoires in COVID-19. The overall study: Samples representing acute and convalescent COVID-19 were sourced from the United States, Italy and Spain. Nucleic acid was either cDNA or gDNA, and it came from T cells, B-cell-depleted T cells, or PBMCs.

Germline-derived CDR1 and CDR2 are SGDLS and YYNGEE. J lost 6 bases, V lost 4 bases, and 13 bases had no gene match. This CDR3 is 15 amino acids long. In Cohort 3, a recovered donor had either two negative PCRs, clearance, or symptom resolution. TCRdb's table, derived via immunoSEQ multiplex PCR, lists solely in-frame clones and lacks some. The table has under 300,000 clones, 70% to 85% seen once. V and J are TRBV9 and TRBJ2-7, with TRBD2 matching 7 bases. The material sequenced was PBMCs or T cells enriched from blood (not recorded which). This TCR was recovered from a man aged 35 to 55 who had recovered from COVID-19. CDR3 amino acids: CASSTTSVQSGEQYF. CDR3 bases: TGTGCCAGCAGCACCACTAGCGTTCAATCGGGCGAGCAGTACTTC.